The count of the clone carrying this T cell receptor (beta chain) is one. This entry is derived from a study of Graves' ophthalmopathy and Graves' hyperthyroidism. RNA transcripts were the template, and TCR beta CDR3 regions were amplified from them. The authors performed first-round RT-PCR with HTBI primers and then a second-round multiplex PCR. One entry per CDR3 protein, called by TCRdb with MiXCR from the multiplex PCR reads. The repertoire holds hundreds of thousands of distinct CDR3 sequences, with about 41% as singletons. For donors with ophthalmopathy, the disease showed moderate-to-severe activity, reached CAS ≥3 and NOSPECS ≥4, and had lasted under 3 months. Uncontrolled infections, other autoimmune diseases, pregnancy or lactation barred patients from enrollment. The source material was peripheral blood. The receptor comes from an adult man with Graves' ophthalmopathy.

The CDR3, as DNA: TGTGCCAGCAGCTCGTTCGTTTCGGATGAGCAGTTCTTC. Protein product: CASSSFVSDEQFF. The chain recombines TRBV7-3 with TRBJ2-7; D is unclear. The J call is in doubt because the DNA end fits TRBJ2-1 better. The CDR3 runs 13 residues. Germline V gene lookup returns CDR1 SGHTA and CDR2 FQGTGA.